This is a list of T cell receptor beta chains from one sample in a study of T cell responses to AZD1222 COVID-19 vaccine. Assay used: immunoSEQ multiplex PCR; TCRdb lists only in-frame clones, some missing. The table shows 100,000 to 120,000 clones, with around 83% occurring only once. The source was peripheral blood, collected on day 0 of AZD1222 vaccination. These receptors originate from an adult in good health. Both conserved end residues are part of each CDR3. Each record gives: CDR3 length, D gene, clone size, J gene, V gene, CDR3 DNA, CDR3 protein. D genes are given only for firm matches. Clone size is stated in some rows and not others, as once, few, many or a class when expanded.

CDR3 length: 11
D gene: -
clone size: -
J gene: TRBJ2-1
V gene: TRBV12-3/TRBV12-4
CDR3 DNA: TGTGCCAGCAGTTTAAAAAATGAGCAGTTCTTC
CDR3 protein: CASSLKNEQFF

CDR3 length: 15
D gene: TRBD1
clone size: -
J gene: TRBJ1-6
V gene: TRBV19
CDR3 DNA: TGTGCCAGTAGCGACAGGGGGCGGATGAATTCACCCCTCCACTTT
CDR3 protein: CASSDRGRMNSPLHF

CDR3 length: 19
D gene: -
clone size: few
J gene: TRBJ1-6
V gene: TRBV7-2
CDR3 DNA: TGTGCCAGCAGCTTAGGGGGGGCGGTGGGTGGCTCCTATAATTCACCCCTCCACTTT
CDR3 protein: CASSLGGAVGGSYNSPLHF

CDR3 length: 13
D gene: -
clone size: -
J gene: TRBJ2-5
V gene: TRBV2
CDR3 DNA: TGTGCCAGCAGTATTCAGGGGTGGGAGACCCAGTACTTC
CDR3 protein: CASSIQGWETQYF

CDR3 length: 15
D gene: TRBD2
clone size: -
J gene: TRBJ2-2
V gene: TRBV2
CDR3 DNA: TGTGCCAGCAGTGGACTAGCGGGCCGGGGCGGGGAGCTGTTTTTT
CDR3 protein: CASSGLAGRGGELFF

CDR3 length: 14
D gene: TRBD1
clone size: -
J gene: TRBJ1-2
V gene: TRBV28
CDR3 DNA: TGTGCCAGCAGTCCGAACCGGGACAGGGTAGTCTACACCTTC
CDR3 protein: CASSPNRDRVVYTF

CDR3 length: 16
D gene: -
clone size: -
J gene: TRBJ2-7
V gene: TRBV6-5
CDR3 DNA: TGTGCCAGCAGTTACTCGGGGTACGGAGGCTCCTACGAGCAGTACTTC
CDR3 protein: CASSYSGYGGSYEQYF

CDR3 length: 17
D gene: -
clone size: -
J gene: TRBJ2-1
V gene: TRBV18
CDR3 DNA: TGTGCCAGCTCCCAACAACCCGGGGTGTCCCTTATCAATGAGCAGTTCTTC
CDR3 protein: CASSQQPGVSLINEQFF

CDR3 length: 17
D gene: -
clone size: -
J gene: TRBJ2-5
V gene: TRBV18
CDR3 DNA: TGTGCCAGCTCAGATGACCCCATGACCGGGACACCAGAGACCCAGTACTTC
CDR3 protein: CASSDDPMTGTPETQYF

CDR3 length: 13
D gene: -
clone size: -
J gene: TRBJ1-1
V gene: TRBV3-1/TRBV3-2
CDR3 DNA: TGTGCCAGCAGCCAAGTGCAGGGGCTGAAAGCTTTCTTT
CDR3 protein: CASSQVQGLKAFF

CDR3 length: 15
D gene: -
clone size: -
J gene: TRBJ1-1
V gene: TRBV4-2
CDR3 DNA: TGTGCCAGCAGCCACCCAGACAGACAAGACACTGAAGCTTTCTTT
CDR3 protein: CASSHPDRQDTEAFF

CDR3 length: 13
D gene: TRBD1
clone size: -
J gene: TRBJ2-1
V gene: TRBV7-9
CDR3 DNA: TGTGCCAGCAGCTCACAGGGGGCTAGGGAGCAGTTCTTC
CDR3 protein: CASSSQGAREQFF

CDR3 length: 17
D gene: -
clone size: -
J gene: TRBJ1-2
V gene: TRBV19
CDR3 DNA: TGTGCCAGTAGTGCATTCGCCTATACAGGGCGCCCGGGGGGCTACACCTTC
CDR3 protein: CASSAFAYTGRPGGYTF

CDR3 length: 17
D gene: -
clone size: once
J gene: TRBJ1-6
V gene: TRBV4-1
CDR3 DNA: TGCGCCAGCAGATTCGAGTTGGGCCGGGCGGGCGGTTCACCCCTCCACTTT
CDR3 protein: CASRFELGRAGGSPLHF

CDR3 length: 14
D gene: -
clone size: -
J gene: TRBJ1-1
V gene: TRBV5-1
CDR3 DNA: TGCGCCAGCACTCCGGGCGGGTTGAACACTGAAGCTTTCTTT
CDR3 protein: CASTPGGLNTEAFF

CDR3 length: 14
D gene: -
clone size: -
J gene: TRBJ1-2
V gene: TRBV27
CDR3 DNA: TGTGCCAGCAGTTTTCGCCAGGCTAACTATGGCTACACCTTC
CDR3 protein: CASSFRQANYGYTF

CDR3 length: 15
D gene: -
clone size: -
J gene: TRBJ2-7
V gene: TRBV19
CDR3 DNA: TGTGCCAGTAGTGGGGGGGCCGGCGGAACCCTCGAGCAGTACTTC
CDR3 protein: CASSGGAGGTLEQYF

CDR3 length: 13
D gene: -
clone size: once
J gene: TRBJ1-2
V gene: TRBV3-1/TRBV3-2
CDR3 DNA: TGTGCCAGCAGCCAAGGAATTAACTATGGCTACACCTTC
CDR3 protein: CASSQGINYGYTF

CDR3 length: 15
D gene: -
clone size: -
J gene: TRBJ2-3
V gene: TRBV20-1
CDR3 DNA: TGCAGTGCTAGTTGGGGTAGGGAGCTCACAGATACGCAGTATTTT
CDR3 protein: CSASWGRELTDTQYF

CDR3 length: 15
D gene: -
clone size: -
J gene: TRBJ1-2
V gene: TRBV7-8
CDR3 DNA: TGTGCCAGCAGCCTCCGACCGGGTACTATGTATGGCTACACCTTC
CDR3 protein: CASSLRPGTMYGYTF

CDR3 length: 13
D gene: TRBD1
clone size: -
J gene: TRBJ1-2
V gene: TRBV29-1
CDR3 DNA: TGCAGCGGTTACAGGGGTTTATTGGGTGGCTACACCTTC
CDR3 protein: CSGYRGLLGGYTF

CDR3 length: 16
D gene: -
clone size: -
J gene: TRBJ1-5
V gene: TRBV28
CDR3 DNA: TGTGCCAGCAGTTTATCGTGGCAGGGCGGCAATCAGCCCCAGCATTTT
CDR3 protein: CASSLSWQGGNQPQHF

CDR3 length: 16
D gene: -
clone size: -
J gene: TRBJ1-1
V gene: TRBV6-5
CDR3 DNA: TGTGCCAGCAGTTACGCGGATGGACGGGCGAACACTGAAGCTTTCTTT
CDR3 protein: CASSYADGRANTEAFF

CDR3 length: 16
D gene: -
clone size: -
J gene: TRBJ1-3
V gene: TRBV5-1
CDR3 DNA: TGCGCCAGCAGCTTGGCTGCAGGCGACACGGGAAACACCATATATTTT
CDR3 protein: CASSLAAGDTGNTIYF

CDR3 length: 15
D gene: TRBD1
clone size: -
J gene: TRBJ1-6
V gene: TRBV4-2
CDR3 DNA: TGTGCCAGCAGCCACCCCCTGCAGGGGGATTCACCCCTCCACTTT
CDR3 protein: CASSHPLQGDSPLHF

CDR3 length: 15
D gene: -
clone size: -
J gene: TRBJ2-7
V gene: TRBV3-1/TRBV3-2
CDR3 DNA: TGTGCCAGCAGTAATTGGGGGAGCGAGCGATACGAGCAGTACTTC
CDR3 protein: CASSNWGSERYEQYF

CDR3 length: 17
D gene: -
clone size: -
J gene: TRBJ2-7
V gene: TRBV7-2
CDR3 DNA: TGTGCCAGCAGCTCACCCTCAACCGGCAGGTACTCCTACGAGCAGTACTTC
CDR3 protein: CASSSPSTGRYSYEQYF